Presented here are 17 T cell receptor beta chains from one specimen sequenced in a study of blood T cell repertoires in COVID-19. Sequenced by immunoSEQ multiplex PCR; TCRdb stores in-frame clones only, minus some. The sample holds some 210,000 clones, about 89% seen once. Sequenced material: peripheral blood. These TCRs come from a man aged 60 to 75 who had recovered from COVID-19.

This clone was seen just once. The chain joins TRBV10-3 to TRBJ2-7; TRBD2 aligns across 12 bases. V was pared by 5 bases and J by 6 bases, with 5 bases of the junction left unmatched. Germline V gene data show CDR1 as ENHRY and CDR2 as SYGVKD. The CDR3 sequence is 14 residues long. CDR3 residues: CAISSGTSGSEQYF. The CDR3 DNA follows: TGTGCCATCAGTTCCGGGACTAGCGGGTCCGAGCAGTACTTC.

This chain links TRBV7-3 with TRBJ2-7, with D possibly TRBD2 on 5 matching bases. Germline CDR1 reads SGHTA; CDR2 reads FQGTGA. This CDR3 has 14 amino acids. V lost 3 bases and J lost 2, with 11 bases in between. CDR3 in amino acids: CASSLGSGAYEQYF. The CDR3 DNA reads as TGTGCCAGCAGCTTGGGTTCCGGGGCCTACGAGCAGTACTTC.

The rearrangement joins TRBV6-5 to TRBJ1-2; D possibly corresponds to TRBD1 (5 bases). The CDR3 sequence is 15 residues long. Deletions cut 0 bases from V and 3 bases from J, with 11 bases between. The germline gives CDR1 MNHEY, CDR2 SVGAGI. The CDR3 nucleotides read TGTGCCAGCAGTTACTCAGGAGGGGCTCACTATGGCTACACCTTC. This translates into CASSYSGGAHYGYTF.

CDR3 DNA: TGTGCCAGCAGTTCCCTCCTAGCGGGCTCCTACAATGAGCAGTTCTTC. Protein sequence: CASSSLLAGSYNEQFF. The chain uses TRBV28 and TRBJ2-1, with 8 bases lining up with TRBD2. This CDR3 contains 16 residues. Germline CDR1 is MDHEN and CDR2 is SYDVKM. The trim removed 4 bases at V and 0 bases at J, leaving 5 bases unmatched.

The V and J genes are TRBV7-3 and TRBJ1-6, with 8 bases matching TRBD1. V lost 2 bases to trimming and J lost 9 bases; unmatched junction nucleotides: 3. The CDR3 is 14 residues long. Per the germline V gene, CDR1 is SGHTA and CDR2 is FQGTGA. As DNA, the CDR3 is TGTGCCAGCAGCTTATACGACAGGGGTTCACCCCTCCACTTT. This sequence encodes CASSLYDRGSPLHF.

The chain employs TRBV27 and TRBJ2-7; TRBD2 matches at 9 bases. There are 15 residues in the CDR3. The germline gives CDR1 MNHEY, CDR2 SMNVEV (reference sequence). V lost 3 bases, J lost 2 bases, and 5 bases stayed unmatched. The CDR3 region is CASSFELAGPYEQYF. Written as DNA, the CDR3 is TGTGCCAGCAGTTTTGAGCTAGCGGGGCCCTACGAGCAGTACTTC.

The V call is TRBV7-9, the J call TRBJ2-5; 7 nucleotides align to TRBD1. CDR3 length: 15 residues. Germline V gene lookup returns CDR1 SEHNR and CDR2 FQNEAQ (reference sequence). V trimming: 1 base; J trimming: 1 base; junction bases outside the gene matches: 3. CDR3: CASSLGAGGQETQYF. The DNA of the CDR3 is TGTGCCAGCAGCTTAGGGGCAGGGGGCCAAGAGACCCAGTACTTC. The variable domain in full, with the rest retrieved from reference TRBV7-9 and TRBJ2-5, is DTGVSQNPRHKITKRGQNVTFRCDPISEHNRLYWYRQTLGQGPEFLTYFQNEAQLEKSRLLSDRFSAERPKGSFSTLEIQRTEQGDSAMYLCASSLGAGGQETQYFGPGTRLLVL.

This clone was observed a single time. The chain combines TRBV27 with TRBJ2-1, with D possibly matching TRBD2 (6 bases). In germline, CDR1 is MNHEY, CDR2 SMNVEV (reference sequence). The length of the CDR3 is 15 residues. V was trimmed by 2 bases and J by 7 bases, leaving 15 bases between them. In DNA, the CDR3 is TGTGCCAGCAGTTTAAGGGAGGAGGGGAATAATGAGCAGTTCTTC. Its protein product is CASSLREEGNNEQFF.

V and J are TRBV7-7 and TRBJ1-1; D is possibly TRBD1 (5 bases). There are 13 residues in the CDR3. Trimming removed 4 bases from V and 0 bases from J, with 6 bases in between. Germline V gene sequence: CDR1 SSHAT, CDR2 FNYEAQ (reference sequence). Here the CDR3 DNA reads TGTGCCAGCAGCTACAGGTTGAACACTGAAGCTTTCTTT. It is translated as CASSYRLNTEAFF.

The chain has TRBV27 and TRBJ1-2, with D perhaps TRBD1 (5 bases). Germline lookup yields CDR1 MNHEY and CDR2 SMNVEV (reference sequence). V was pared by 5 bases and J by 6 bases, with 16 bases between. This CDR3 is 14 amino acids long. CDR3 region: CASSPLRQNNGYTF. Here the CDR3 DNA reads TGTGCCAGCAGTCCGCTGCGACAGAATAATGGCTACACCTTC.

The CDR3 region is CASSEAREHTEAFF. The CDR3 nucleotides are TGTGCCAGCAGTGAAGCGCGCGAGCACACTGAAGCTTTCTTT. The chain recombines TRBV6-1 with TRBJ1-1; D is undetermined. This CDR3 is built from 14 residues. Germline lookup yields CDR1 MNHNS and CDR2 SASEGT. Between the trimmed V and J ends, which lost 0 bases and 3 bases, there was a span of 8 bases.

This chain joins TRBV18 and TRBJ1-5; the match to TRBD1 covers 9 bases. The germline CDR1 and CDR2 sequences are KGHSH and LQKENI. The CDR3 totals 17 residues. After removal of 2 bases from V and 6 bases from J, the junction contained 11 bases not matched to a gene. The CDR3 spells CASSPGDRDRLSQPQHF. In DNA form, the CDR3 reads TGTGCCAGCTCACCAGGGGACAGGGACCGCCTAAGTCAGCCCCAGCATTTT.

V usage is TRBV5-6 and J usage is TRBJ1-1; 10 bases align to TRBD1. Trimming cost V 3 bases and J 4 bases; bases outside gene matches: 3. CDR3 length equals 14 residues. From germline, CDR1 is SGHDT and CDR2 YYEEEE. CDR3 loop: CASSWDRGSTEAFF. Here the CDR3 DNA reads TGTGCCAGCAGCTGGGACAGGGGAAGCACTGAAGCTTTCTTT.

CDR3 coding DNA: TGTGCCACCAGCCGGGACAGAAATAACTATGGCTACACCTTC. This encodes CATSRDRNNYGYTF. This rearrangement joins TRBV15 to TRBJ1-2; 7 bases match TRBD1. The V gene's germline CDR1 is LNHNV and CDR2 YYDKDF (reference sequence). V shed 5 bases and J 1 base; nucleotides not matched to a gene: 4. CDR3 length equals 14 residues.

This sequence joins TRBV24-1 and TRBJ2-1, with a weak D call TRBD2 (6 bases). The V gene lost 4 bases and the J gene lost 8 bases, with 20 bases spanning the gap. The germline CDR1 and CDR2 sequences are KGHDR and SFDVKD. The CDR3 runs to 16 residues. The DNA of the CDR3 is TGTGCCACCAGTGAGACCGGGACTTCATCGGTCGATGAGCAGTTCTTC. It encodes CATSETGTSSVDEQFF.

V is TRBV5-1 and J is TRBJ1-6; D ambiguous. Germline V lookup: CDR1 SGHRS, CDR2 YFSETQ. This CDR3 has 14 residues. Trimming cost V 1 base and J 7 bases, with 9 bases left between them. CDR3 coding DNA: TGCGCCAGCAGCTTGTGGGCCCTCAATTCACCCCTCCACTTT. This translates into CASSLWALNSPLHF.

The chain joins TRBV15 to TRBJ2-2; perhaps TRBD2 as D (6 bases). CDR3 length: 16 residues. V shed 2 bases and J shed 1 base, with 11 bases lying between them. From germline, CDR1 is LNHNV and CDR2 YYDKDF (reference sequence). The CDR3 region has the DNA TGTGCCACCAGCAGATCCCGGGACTGGAACACCGGGGAGCTGTTTTTT. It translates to CATSRSRDWNTGELFF.